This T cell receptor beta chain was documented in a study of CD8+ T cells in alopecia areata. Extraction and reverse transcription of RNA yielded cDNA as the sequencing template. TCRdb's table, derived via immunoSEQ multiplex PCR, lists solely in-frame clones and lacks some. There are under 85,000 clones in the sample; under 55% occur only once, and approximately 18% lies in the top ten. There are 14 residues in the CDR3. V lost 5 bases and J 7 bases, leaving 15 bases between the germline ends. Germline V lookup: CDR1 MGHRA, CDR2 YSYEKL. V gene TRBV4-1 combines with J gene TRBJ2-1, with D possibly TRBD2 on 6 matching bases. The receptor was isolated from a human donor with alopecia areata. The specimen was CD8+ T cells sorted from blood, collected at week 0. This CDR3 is CASSSTGSLNEQFF. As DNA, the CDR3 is TGCGCCAGCAGCTCCACCGGGAGTCTGAATGAGCAGTTCTTC.